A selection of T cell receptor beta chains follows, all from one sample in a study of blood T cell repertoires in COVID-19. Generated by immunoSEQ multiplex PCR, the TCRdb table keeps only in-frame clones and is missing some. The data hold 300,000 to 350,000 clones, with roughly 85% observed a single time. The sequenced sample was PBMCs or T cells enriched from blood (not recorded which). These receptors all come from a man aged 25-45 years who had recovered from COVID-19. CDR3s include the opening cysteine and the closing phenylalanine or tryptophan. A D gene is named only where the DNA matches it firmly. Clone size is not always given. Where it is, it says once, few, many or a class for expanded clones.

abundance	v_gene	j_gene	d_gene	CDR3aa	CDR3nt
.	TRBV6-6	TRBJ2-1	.	CASSTGQIYNEQFF	TGTGCCAGCAGCACTGGACAGATTTACAATGAGCAGTTCTTC
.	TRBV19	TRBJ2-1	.	CASSNQGHNEQFF	TGTGCCAGTAGTAATCAGGGGCACAATGAGCAGTTCTTC
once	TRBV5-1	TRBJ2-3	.	CASSYRFGSTDTQYF	TGCGCCAGCAGCTACAGGTTTGGGAGCACAGATACGCAGTATTTT
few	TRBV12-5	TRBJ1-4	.	CASGLDSLNEKLFF	TGTGCTAGTGGCCTGGACAGCCTTAATGAAAAACTGTTTTTT
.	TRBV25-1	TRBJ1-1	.	CASRAGGGLTEAFF	TGTGCCAGCAGGGCCGGCGGAGGGCTAACTGAAGCTTTCTTT
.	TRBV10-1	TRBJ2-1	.	CASSESSQEGYNEQFF	TGCGCCAGCAGTGAGTCGTCACAGGAGGGATACAATGAGCAGTTCTTC
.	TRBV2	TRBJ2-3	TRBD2	CASREGTSFATQYF	TGTGCCAGCAGAGAGGGGACTAGCTTCGCCACGCAGTATTTT
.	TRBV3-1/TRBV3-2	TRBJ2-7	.	CASSRYYYEQYF	TGTGCCAGCAGCCGCTATTACTACGAGCAGTACTTC
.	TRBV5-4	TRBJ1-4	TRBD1	CASSPGQGNEKLFF	TGTGCCAGCAGTCCGGGACAGGGGAATGAAAAACTGTTTTTT
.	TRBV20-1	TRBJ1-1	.	CSASRGAINTEAFF	TGCAGTGCTAGTCGGGGGGCAATAAACACTGAAGCTTTCTTT
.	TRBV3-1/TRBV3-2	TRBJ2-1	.	CASRSGVGEQFF	TGTGCCAGCAGGTCAGGGGTAGGTGAGCAGTTCTTC
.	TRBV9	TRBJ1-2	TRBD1	CASSWGLRTGYGYTF	TGTGCCAGCAGCTGGGGCCTTCGGACAGGGTATGGCTACACCTTC
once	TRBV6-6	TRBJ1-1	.	CASSDTAANTEAFF	TGTGCCAGCAGCGACACGGCAGCAAACACTGAAGCTTTCTTT
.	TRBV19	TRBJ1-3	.	CASRQHSGNTIYF	TGTGCCAGTCGACAGCACTCTGGAAACACCATATATTTT
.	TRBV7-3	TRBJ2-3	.	CASSLDGNTDTQYF	TGTGCCAGCAGCTTAGACGGGAACACAGATACGCAGTATTTT
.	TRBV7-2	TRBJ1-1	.	CASSKGGMNTEAFF	TGTGCCAGCAGTAAAGGAGGGATGAACACTGAAGCTTTCTTT
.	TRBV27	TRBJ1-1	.	CASSFSWARNTEAFF	TGTGCCAGCAGTTTTTCATGGGCTCGGAACACTGAAGCTTTCTTT
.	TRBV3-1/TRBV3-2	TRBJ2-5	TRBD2	CASSPTGLAETQYF	TGTGCCAGCAGCCCGACGGGACTAGCTGAGACCCAGTACTTC
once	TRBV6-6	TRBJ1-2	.	CASSLDSNYGYTF	TGTGCCAGCAGCCTGGACAGTAACTATGGCTACACCTTC
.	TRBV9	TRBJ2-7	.	CASSVADGQTYEQYF	TGTGCCAGCAGCGTAGCTGATGGACAGACCTACGAGCAGTACTTC